The 10 T cell receptor beta chains below come from one sample, sequenced in a study of shared clonotypes between healthy human individuals. Data came from immunoSEQ multiplex PCR; TCRdb stores just in-frame clones and leaves some out. The sample consists of millions of clones, more than 80% of them appearing once. The sample comprised naive CD4+ T cells from PBMCs. Subset of the sample: CD45RA+ positively selected. The receptor source for this set is a man aged 18 to 29 in good health. Some clones in this sample may be carry-over from other donors' samples.

J is TRBJ1-1 and V is TRBV28; D gene uncertain. This CDR3 has 13 residues. Germline CDR1 and CDR2: MDHEN and SYDVKM. V was clipped by 6 bases and J by 1 base, with 9 bases between them. The CDR3 is CASSQRRNTEAFF. Here the CDR3 DNA reads TGTGCCAGCAGCCAACGACGGAACACTGAAGCTTTCTTT.

The chain is built from TRBV5-4 and TRBJ2-1; D call uncertain. Germline CDR1 is SGHNT and CDR2 is YYREEE (reference sequence). Deletions cut 5 bases from V and 8 bases from J, with 14 bases between. The CDR3 is 13 residues long. CDR3 nucleotide sequence: TGTGCCAGCAGTCCCTCACTTCGCGATGAGCAGTTCTTC. It encodes CASSPSLRDEQFF. Looking up the rest from reference TRBV5-4 and TRBJ2-1 gives the full variable domain: ETGVTQSPTHLIKTRGQQVTLRCSSQSGHNTVSWYQQALGQGPQFIFQYYREEENGRGNFPPRFSGLQFPNYSSELNVNALELDDSALYLCASSPSLRDEQFFGPGTRLTVL.

The gene calls are TRBV5-1 and TRBJ2-3; tentatively, D is TRBD2 (6 bases). Trimming stripped 3 bases from V and 1 base from J, with 15 bases between. From germline, CDR1 is SGHRS and CDR2 YFSETQ. The CDR3 is made up of 16 amino acids. CDR3 sequence reads: CASSSGVGPRTDTQYF. The CDR3 DNA reads as TGCGCCAGCAGCTCGGGGGTGGGCCCTCGCACAGATACGCAGTATTTT.

The J gene is TRBJ1-1, the V gene TRBV5-1; no definite D call. The CDR3 has 16 residues. Germline V lookup: CDR1 SGHRS, CDR2 YFSETQ. Trimming shortened V by 0 bases and J by 4 bases, and 16 bases separated the two germline ends. The CDR3 sequence: CASSLGPIGEGTEAFF. The CDR3 coding sequence is TGCGCCAGCAGCTTGGGCCCCATCGGGGAGGGCACTGAAGCTTTCTTT.

Of note for this clone: The sample carries other DNA sequences with the same CDR3. The V and J genes are TRBV7-2 and TRBJ2-7; D gene unclear. This CDR3 is built from 12 residues. The ends were cut back, 5 bases at V and 0 bases at J, with 5 bases in the middle. The V gene's germline CDR1 is SGHTA and CDR2 FQGNSA. This chain's CDR3 is CASSLSSYEQYF. In DNA, the CDR3 is TGTGCCAGCAGCCTCAGCTCCTACGAGCAGTACTTC.

This clone was counted a single time. The chain carries TRBV5-6 and TRBJ2-5; TRBD1 aligns across 8 bases. The CDR3 has 15 residues. V dropped 1 base and J dropped 6; count of bases not matched to a gene: 8. Germline-derived CDR1 and CDR2 are SGHDT and YYEEEE. The chain's CDR3 is CASSLPGQGGKTQYF. DNA for the CDR3: TGTGCCAGCAGCTTGCCCGGACAGGGCGGCAAGACCCAGTACTTC.

The V and J genes are TRBV5-4 and TRBJ2-2, with 12 bases lining up with TRBD2. The V gene's germline CDR1 is SGHNT and CDR2 YYREEE (reference sequence). The junction had 4 bases not matched to a gene; V was cut back by 4 bases and J by 3 bases. The CDR3 extends over 16 amino acids. The CDR3 bases are TGTGCCAGCAGCCCCGGACTAGCGGGATACACCGGGGAGCTGTTTTTT. This sequence encodes CASSPGLAGYTGELFF.

As regards this clone: Other DNA sequences within the sample encode an identical CDR3. This sequence joins TRBV7-9 and TRBJ2-2; D is ambiguous. CDR3 length: 13 residues. The V end lost 1 base, the J end lost 7 bases, and 7 bases lay between the germline ends. Germline CDR1 is SEHNR and CDR2 is FQNEAQ (reference sequence). The DNA of the CDR3 is TGTGCCAGCAGCTTAGGGTCGTTCGGGGAGCTGTTTTTT. Translation: CASSLGSFGELFF. The entire variable domain, with the rest obtained from reference TRBV7-9 and TRBJ2-2, is as follows: DTGVSQNPRHKITKRGQNVTFRCDPISEHNRLYWYRQTLGQGPEFLTYFQNEAQLEKSRLLSDRFSAERPKGSFSTLEIQRTEQGDSAMYLCASSLGSFGELFFGEGSRLTVL.

The chain employs TRBV5-1 and TRBJ2-3; a possible D gene is TRBD1 (6 bases). With 0 bases removed from V and 1 base from J, the gap between germline ends came to 12 bases. The CDR3 consists of 16 residues. Per the germline V gene, CDR1 is SGHRS and CDR2 is YFSETQ. This chain's CDR3 is CASSLDFWTGTDTQYF. CDR3 bases: TGCGCCAGCAGCTTGGACTTCTGGACAGGCACAGATACGCAGTATTTT.

The gene calls are TRBV30 and TRBJ1-5; 10 positions agree with TRBD1. The CDR3 totals 14 residues. J was trimmed by 10 bases and V by 1 base; bases with no gene match: 7. Germline-derived CDR1 and CDR2 are GTSNPN and SVGIG (reference sequence). CDR3 residues: CAWSGQGASLPQHF. CDR3 bases: TGTGCCTGGAGTGGACAGGGGGCAAGCCTCCCCCAGCATTTT.